Following are 20 T cell receptor beta chains from one sample sequenced in a study of T-cell reconstitution after alpha-beta-depleted transplantation in children. TCRbeta library preparation incorporated unique molecular identifiers. TCRdb called the PCR reads again in MiXCR, with one record for every CDR3 protein. Of 140,000 to 150,000 distinct CDR3 sequences in the sample, around 9% are singletons; the top ten hold 15% to 20%. The source was PBMCs, mostly from graft donor cells, collected 180 days after TCRalphabeta/CD19-depleted stem cell transplant. These TCRs come from a female patient aged 2-10 years who had a stem cell transplant for congenital amegakaryocytic thrombocytopenia, so the T cells may come from the graft donor.

Here the CDR3 DNA reads TGTGCCAGCAGCTCTCTACGGGCTGCCTCTGGAAACACCATATATTTT. Its translation: CASSSLRAASGNTIYF. The gene calls are TRBV11-2 and TRBJ1-3, with D unresolved. The CDR3 loop spans 16 amino acids. Germline V gene sequence: CDR1 SGHAT, CDR2 FQNNGV. V was clipped by 4 bases and J by 0 bases, with 13 bases between them. Based on the CDR3 plus reference TRBV11-2 and TRBJ1-3, the full variable domain is EAGVAQSPRYKIIEKRQSVAFWCNPISGHATLYWYQQILGQGPKLLIQFQNNGVVDDSQLPKDRFSAERLKGVDSTLKIQPAKLEDSAVYLCASSSLRAASGNTIYFGEGSWLTVV.

Only a few counts were recorded for this clonotype. The J gene is TRBJ1-3, the V gene TRBV18; no reliable D call. Germline lookup yields CDR1 KGHSH and CDR2 LQKENI. The V end was cut by 2 bases, the J end by 4 bases, with 6 bases between. The CDR3 loop spans 13 amino acids. The CDR3 nucleotides are TGTGCCAGCTCACCAAGGGTCGGAAACACCATATATTTT. Its translation is CASSPRVGNTIYF.

This clonotype was picked up many times. V is TRBV28 and J is TRBJ2-7, with D perhaps matching TRBD1 or TRBD2 (5 bases each). The V gene's germline CDR1 is MDHEN and CDR2 SYDVKM. V dropped 8 bases and J dropped 3 bases, with 20 bases sitting between them. The CDR3 totals 15 residues. DNA for the CDR3: TGTGCCAGCGGACTCTCCGGGACGACTAACTACGAGCAGTACTTC. Protein product: CASGLSGTTNYEQYF.

This clonotype appeared many times. The chain has TRBV5-1 and TRBJ2-7; no clear D. CDR1 is SGHRS and CDR2 is YFSETQ in the germline V gene. The V end lost 2 bases, the J end lost 5 bases, and 5 bases lay between the germline ends. The CDR3 runs to 11 residues. CDR3 residues: CASSFRDEQYF. The CDR3 bases are TGCGCCAGCAGCTTTCGCGACGAGCAGTACTTC.

The sample holds many counts of this clonotype. The CDR3 here is CSVSPGTVLLEQYF. DNA for the CDR3: TGCAGCGTATCACCCGGGACAGTTCTATTGGAGCAGTACTTC. V gene TRBV29-1 combines with J gene TRBJ2-7, with 7 bases lining up with TRBD1. This CDR3 region has 14 residues. V lost 6 bases to trimming and J lost 7 bases; unmatched junction nucleotides: 15. Germline CDR1 is SQVTM and CDR2 is ANQGSEA.

This clonotype appeared many times. The chain uses TRBV10-3 and TRBJ2-1; 7 nucleotides agree with TRBD1. The CDR3 spans 15 residues. The V gene end was trimmed by 3 bases and the J gene end by 2 bases; junction bases not matched to a gene: 4. CDR1 and CDR2 (germline): ENHRY, SYGVKD. The CDR3 loop is CAISERGQTYNEQFF. The DNA for the CDR3 is TGTGCCATCAGTGAACGGGGACAGACCTACAATGAGCAGTTCTTC.

This clonotype was observed at least ten times. The chain is built from TRBV5-6 and TRBJ2-7, with D unresolved. The CDR3 length is 14 residues. Germline assignment: CDR1 SGHDT and CDR2 YYEEEE. V dropped 3 bases and J dropped 1 base, with 11 bases sitting between them. CDR3 coding DNA: TGTGCCAGCAGCTACCGACCGAGTTCCTACGAGCAGTACTTC. Protein: CASSYRPSSYEQYF.

This clonotype was observed many times. The chain is built from TRBV29-1 and TRBJ2-1; possible D gene TRBD2, 6 bases. The germline CDR1 and CDR2 sequences are SQVTM and ANQGSEA. V shed 5 bases and J shed 4 bases, with 15 bases lying between them. This CDR3 contains 14 residues. CDR3 nucleotides: TGCAGCGTTTTCGGCAAACTAGCTTACAATGAGCAGTTCTTC. Translation: CSVFGKLAYNEQFF.

This clonotype was picked up a small number of times. The CDR3 is CASGGGNNSPLHF. The CDR3 DNA reads as TGTGCCAGTGGGGGGGGTAATAATTCACCCCTCCACTTT. V is TRBV28 and J is TRBJ1-6, with TRBD1 as a possible D gene (5 bases). The CDR3 sequence is 13 residues long. Germline V gene lookup returns CDR1 MDHEN and CDR2 SYDVKM. The ends were cut back, 9 bases at V and 5 bases at J, with 11 bases in the middle.

This clonotype was counted many times. The gene calls are TRBV12-3 or TRBV12-4 and TRBJ1-2; D gene ambiguous. CDR3 size: 14 residues. V gave up 6 bases and J gave up 6 bases, with 17 bases separating them. CDR3 DNA sequence: TGTGCCAGCAGGCCCCCGCGACGGTGGGATGGCTACACCTTC. This codes for CASRPPRRWDGYTF.

This clonotype occurred many times. The chain combines TRBV14 with TRBJ2-3; TRBD1 agrees at 9 bases. The CDR3 extends over 15 amino acids. V lost 4 bases and J lost 1; bases outside the gene matches: 3. The germline V gene has CDR1 SGHDN and CDR2 FVKESK. The CDR3: CASSPWTGGTDTQYF. As DNA, the CDR3 is TGTGCCAGCAGCCCCTGGACAGGGGGCACAGATACGCAGTATTTT.

The table lists this clonotype with many counts. The rearrangement links TRBV12-3 or TRBV12-4 to TRBJ2-7, with 7 positions matching TRBD1. The CDR3 extends over 14 amino acids. V lost 2 bases and J lost 2; bases outside the gene matches: 3. The CDR3 protein is CASSLTGVPYEQYF. The CDR3 bases are TGTGCCAGCAGTTTAACAGGGGTCCCCTACGAGCAGTACTTC.

This clonotype was counted at least ten times. The gene calls are TRBV29-1 and TRBJ1-3; 8 nucleotides align to TRBD1. The CDR3 extends over 14 amino acids. V lost 7 bases to trimming and J lost 0 bases; unmatched junction nucleotides: 5. Per germline, CDR1 SQVTM and CDR2 ANQGSEA. The CDR3 loop is CSARQGSSGNTIYF. For the CDR3, the DNA is TGCAGCGCCAGACAGGGGAGCTCTGGAAACACCATATATTTT.

There are many counts of this clonotype. The chain uses TRBV5-1 and TRBJ1-4; D call uncertain. The V gene lost 1 base and the J gene lost 7 bases, with 23 bases spanning the gap. Germline CDR1 is SGHRS and CDR2 is YFSETQ. This CDR3 region has 18 residues. Here the CDR3 DNA reads TGCGCCAGCAGCTTGTCGCCACCTAGTCGGGTTCGATCTGAAAAACTGTTTTTT. It specifies CASSLSPPSRVRSEKLFF.

This clonotype was observed at least ten times. The chain recombines TRBV20-1 with TRBJ2-7, with TRBD1 matching 8 bases. With 4 bases clipped from V and 2 bases from J, the junction kept 4 bases outside the gene matches. Per germline, CDR1 DFQATT and CDR2 SNEGSKA (reference sequence). The CDR3 consists of 13 residues. Here the CDR3 DNA reads TGCAGTGCTAAACCGGACAGGGCCTACGAGCAGTACTTC. Translation gives CSAKPDRAYEQYF.

This clonotype was recorded many times. CDR3 nucleotide sequence: TGTGCCAGCAGCCGCTCCACTGAAGCTTTCTTT. It encodes CASSRSTEAFF. The rearrangement joins TRBV6-2 or TRBV6-3 to TRBJ1-1; D remains unclear. Germline-derived CDR1 and CDR2 are MNHEY and SVGEGT. CDR3 length: 11 residues. V shed 6 bases and J shed 4 bases, with 6 bases lying between them.

The chain has TRBV29-1 and TRBJ2-5; D remains unclear. V was shortened by 4 bases and J by 5 bases, with 5 bases between the two germline ends. CDR3 length equals 10 residues. CDR1 is SQVTM and CDR2 is ANQGSEA in the germline V gene. CDR3 sequence (DNA): TGCAGCGTTGCGGTCGAGACCCAGTACTTC. It codes for CSVAVETQYF.

The table lists this clonotype with a few counts. J is TRBJ1-1 and V is TRBV5-1; D ambiguous. Germline values: CDR1 SGHRS, CDR2 YFSETQ. V was pared by 0 bases and J by 3 bases, with 18 bases between. The CDR3 runs 17 residues. CDR3 in amino acids: CASSLVRRVRRDTEAFF. Written as DNA, the CDR3 is TGCGCCAGCAGCTTGGTCAGACGGGTCCGGAGGGACACTGAAGCTTTCTTT.

This clonotype showed up many times. V usage is TRBV28 and J usage is TRBJ2-1; no reliable D call. CDR3 length: 14 residues. Germline CDR1 is MDHEN and CDR2 is SYDVKM. The V and J ends lost 6 bases and 9 bases respectively, with 18 bases between them. The CDR3 sequence: CASRNSGPWSEQFF. As DNA, the CDR3 is TGTGCCAGCAGGAACTCGGGCCCCTGGAGTGAGCAGTTCTTC.

This clonotype was found many times. The genes are TRBV5-6 and TRBJ1-2, with no clear D. The CDR3 loop spans 17 amino acids. V lost 3 bases and J lost 3, with 21 bases in between. Germline CDR1 SGHDT, CDR2 YYEEEE. The CDR3 DNA follows: TGTGCCAGCAGCTGCGCGGGTTTAGGGCCTCCTTACTATGGCTACACCTTC. The encoded protein is CASSCAGLGPPYYGYTF.